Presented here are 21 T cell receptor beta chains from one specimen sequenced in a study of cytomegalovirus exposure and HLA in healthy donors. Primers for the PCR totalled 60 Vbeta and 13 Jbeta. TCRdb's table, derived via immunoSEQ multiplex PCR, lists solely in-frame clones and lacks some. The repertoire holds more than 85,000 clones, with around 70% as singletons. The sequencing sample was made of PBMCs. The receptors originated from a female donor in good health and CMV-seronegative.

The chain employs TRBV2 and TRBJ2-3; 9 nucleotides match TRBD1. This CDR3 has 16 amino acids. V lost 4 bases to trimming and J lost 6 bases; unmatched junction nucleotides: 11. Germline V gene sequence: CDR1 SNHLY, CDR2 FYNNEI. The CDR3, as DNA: TGTGCCAGCAGTGGGAGACAGGGGGGTAGTTCTGATACGCAGTATTTT. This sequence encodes CASSGRQGGSSDTQYF.

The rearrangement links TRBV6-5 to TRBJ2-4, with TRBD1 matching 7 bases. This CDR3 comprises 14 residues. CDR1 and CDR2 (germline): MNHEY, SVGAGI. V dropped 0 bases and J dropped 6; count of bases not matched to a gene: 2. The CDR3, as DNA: TGTGCCAGCAGTTACTCACAGGGGAGAAACATTCAGTACTTC. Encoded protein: CASSYSQGRNIQYF.

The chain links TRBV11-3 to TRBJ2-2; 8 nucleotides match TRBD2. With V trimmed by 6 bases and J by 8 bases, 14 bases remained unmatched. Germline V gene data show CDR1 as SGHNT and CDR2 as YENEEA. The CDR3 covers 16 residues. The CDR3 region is CASRKPGTSSTGELFF. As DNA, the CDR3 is TGTGCCAGCAGAAAACCCGGGACTAGTTCTACTGGGGAGCTGTTTTTT.

The CDR3 protein is CASSNAGGQETQYF. The CDR3 DNA reads TGTGCCAGCAGCAACGCGGGGGGCCAAGAGACCCAGTACTTC. The chain employs TRBV5-4 and TRBJ2-5, with 8 bases identical to TRBD2. Germline trimming cut 4 bases from V and 1 base from J; bases unmatched to any gene: 3. The CDR3 runs 14 residues. CDR1 SGHNT and CDR2 YYREEE come from the germline V gene (reference sequence).

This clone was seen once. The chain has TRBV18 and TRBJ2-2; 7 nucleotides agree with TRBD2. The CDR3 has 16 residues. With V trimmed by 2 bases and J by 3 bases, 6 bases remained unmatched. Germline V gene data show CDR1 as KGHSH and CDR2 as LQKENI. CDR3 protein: CASSPGAGRDTGELFF. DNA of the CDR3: TGTGCCAGCTCACCAGGAGCGGGACGGGACACCGGGGAGCTGTTTTTT.

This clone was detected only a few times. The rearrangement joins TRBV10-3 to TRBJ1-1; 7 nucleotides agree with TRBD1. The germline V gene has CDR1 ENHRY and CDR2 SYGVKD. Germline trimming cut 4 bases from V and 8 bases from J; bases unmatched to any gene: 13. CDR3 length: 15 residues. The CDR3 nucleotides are TGTGCCATCAGTGTCGAGACAGGGACAAGCTCAGAAGCTTTCTTT. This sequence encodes CAISVETGTSSEAFF.

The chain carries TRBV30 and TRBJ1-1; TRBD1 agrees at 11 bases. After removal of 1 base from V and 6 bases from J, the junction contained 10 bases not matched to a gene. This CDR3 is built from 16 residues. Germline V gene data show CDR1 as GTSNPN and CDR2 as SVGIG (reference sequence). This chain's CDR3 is CAWSEGQGGGRAEAFF. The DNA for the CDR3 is TGTGCCTGGAGTGAGGGACAGGGGGGAGGAAGGGCTGAAGCTTTCTTT.

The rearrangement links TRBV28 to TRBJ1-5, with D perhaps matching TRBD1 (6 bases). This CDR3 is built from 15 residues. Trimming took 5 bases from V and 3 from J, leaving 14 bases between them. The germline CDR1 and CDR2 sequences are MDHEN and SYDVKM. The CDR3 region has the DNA TGTGCCAGCAGTAACCCCGGACAGTTCAATCAGCCCCAGCATTTT. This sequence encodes CASSNPGQFNQPQHF.

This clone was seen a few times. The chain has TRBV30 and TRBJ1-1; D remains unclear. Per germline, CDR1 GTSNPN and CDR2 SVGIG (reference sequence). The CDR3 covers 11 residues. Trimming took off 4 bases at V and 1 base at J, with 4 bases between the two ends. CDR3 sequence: CAWKANTEAFF. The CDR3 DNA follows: TGTGCCTGGAAAGCGAACACTGAAGCTTTCTTT.

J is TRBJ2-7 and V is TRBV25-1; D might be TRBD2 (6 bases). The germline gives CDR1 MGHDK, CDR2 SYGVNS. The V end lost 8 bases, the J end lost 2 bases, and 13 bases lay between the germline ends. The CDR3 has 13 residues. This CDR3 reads CASGRLGAYEQYF. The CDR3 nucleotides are TGTGCCAGCGGCAGACTAGGGGCCTACGAGCAGTACTTC.

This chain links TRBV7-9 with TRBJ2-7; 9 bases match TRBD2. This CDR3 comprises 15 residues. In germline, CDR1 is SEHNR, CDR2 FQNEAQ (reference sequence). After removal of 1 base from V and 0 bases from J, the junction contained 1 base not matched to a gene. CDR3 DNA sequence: TGTGCCAGCAGCTTAGTACTAGCGGGCTCCTACGAGCAGTACTTC. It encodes CASSLVLAGSYEQYF.

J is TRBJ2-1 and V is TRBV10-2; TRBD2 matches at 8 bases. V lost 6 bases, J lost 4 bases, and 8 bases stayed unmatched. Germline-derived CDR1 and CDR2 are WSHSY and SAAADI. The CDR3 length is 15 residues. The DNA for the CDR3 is TGCGCCAGCAGAAGCGGGAGATCCCGATACAATGAGCAGTTCTTC. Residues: CASRSGRSRYNEQFF.

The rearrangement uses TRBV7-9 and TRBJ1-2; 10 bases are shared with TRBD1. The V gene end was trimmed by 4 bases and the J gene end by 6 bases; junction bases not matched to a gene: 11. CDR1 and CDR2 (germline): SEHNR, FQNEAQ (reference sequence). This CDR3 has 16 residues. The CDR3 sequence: CASSSPGRDRGHGYTF. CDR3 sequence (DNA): TGTGCCAGCAGCTCTCCAGGCCGGGACAGGGGACATGGCTACACCTTC.

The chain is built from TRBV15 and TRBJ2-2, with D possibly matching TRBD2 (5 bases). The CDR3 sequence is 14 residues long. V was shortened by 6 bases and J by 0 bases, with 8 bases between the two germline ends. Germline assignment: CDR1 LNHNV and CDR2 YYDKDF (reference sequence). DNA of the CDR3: TGTGCCACCAGTGCGGGCTCGAACACCGGGGAGCTGTTTTTT. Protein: CATSAGSNTGELFF.

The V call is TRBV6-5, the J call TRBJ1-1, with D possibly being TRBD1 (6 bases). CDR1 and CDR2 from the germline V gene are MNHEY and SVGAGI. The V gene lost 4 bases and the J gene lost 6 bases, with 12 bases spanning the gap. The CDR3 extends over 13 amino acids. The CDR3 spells CASSSTGWSEAFF. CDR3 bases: TGTGCCAGCAGTTCTACAGGGTGGTCTGAAGCTTTCTTT.

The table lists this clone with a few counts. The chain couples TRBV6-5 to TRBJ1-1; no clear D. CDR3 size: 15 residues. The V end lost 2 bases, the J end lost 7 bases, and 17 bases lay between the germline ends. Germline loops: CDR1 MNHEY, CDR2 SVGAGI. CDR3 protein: CASSYAGLRGYEAFF. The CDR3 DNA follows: TGTGCCAGCAGTTACGCGGGCCTTCGAGGGTATGAAGCTTTCTTT.

CDR3 bases: TGTGCCAGCAGCTCCACCCGGGACAGGGGGTACTTC. Translating gives CASSSTRDRGYF. This sequence joins TRBV28 and TRBJ2-7; 10 nucleotides align to TRBD1. From germline, CDR1 is MDHEN and CDR2 SYDVKM. The J segment lost 12 bases and the V segment lost 6 bases, leaving 8 bases of the junction unmatched. The length of the CDR3 is 12 residues.

In DNA form, the CDR3 reads TGCAGCGTCGACGGGAGGAACTATGGCTACACCTTC. This encodes CSVDGRNYGYTF. The J gene is TRBJ1-2, the V gene TRBV29-1, with D unresolved. The germline V gene encodes CDR1 SQVTM and CDR2 ANQGSEA. Trimming removed 6 bases at V and 2 bases at J, with 10 bases between. The CDR3 is 12 amino acids.

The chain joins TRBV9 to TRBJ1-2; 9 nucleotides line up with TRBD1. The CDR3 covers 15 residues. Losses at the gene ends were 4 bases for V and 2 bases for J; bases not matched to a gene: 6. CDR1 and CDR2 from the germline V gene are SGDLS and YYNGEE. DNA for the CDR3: TGTGCCAGCAGCTCCCCCGGGACAGGGAACTATGGCTACACCTTC. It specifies CASSSPGTGNYGYTF. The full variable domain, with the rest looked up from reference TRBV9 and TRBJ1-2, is DSGVTQTPKHLITATGQRVTLRCSPRSGDLSVYWYQQSLDQGLQFLIQYYNGEERAKGNILERFSAQQFPDLHSELNLSSLELGDSALYFCASSSPGTGNYGYTFGSGTRLTVV.

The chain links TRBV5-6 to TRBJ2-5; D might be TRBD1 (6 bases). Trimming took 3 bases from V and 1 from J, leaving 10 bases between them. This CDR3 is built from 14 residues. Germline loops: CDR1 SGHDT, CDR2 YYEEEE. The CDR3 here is CASSWTEAQETQYF. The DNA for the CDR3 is TGTGCCAGCAGCTGGACAGAAGCCCAAGAGACCCAGTACTTC.

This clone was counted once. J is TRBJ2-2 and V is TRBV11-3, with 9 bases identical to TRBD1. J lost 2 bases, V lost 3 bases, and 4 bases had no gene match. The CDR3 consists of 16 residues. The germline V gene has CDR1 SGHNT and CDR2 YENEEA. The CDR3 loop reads CASSLGQGHNTGELFF. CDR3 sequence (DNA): TGTGCCAGCAGCTTGGGACAGGGTCATAACACCGGGGAGCTGTTTTTT.